Each of the 5 T cell receptor beta chains below was sequenced from the same sample in a study of T cell responses to AZD1222 COVID-19 vaccine (dated by TCRdb to the early 2020s). Library prep was done by the immunoSEQ multiplex PCR assay. TCRdb stores this immuneACCESS table with in-frame sequences only. Part of the clones is absent; in the studies checked, under half of the shortfall reflects unresolved V genes, and no reason is known for the rest. The sample table shows about 68,000 clones, and 88% are seen once. Of the sample, around 8% is held by the ten largest clones. Per the publication, the time point label means: baseline before first vaccination. The sample consisted of peripheral blood, taken on day 0 of AZD1222 vaccination. The receptors here all came from an adult in good health.

In regard to this clone: The same CDR3 can be traced to other DNA sequences in this sample. The chain joins TRBV24-1 to TRBJ2-1; 8 bases are a match to TRBD1. Losses at the gene ends were 2 bases for V and 1 base for J; bases not matched to a gene: 3. From germline, CDR1 is KGHDR and CDR2 SFDVKD. The CDR3 covers 16 residues. CDR3 DNA: TGTGCCACCAGTGATTCCGGACAGGGATCCTACAATGAGCAGTTCTTC. Amino acids: CATSDSGQGSYNEQFF.

The chain links TRBV28 to TRBJ2-1; no reliable D call. V was cut by 6 bases and J by 4 bases, with 10 bases left in between. CDR3 length equals 13 residues. Looked up from germline, CDR1 is MDHEN and CDR2 is SYDVKM. In DNA, the CDR3 is TGTGCCAGCAGCGTGGACGAGTACAATGAGCAGTTCTTC. Translated: CASSVDEYNEQFF.

The chain recombines TRBV6-1 with TRBJ2-7; D gene uncertain. The CDR3 spans 12 residues. Trimming left V 0 bases short and J 7 bases short, with 7 bases between. Germline CDR1 reads MNHNS; CDR2 reads SASEGT. The CDR3 loop is CASSEASIEQYF. CDR3 bases: TGTGCCAGCAGTGAAGCATCGATAGAGCAGTACTTC.

This sequence joins TRBV27 and TRBJ1-2, with D unclear. Germline V gives CDR1 MNHEY, CDR2 SMNVEV (reference sequence). Deletions cut 5 bases from V and 0 bases from J, with 13 bases between. The CDR3 consists of 15 residues. The CDR3 region is CASSPLRSTNYGYTF. Here the CDR3 DNA reads TGTGCCAGCAGTCCCCTTCGCAGCACTAACTATGGCTACACCTTC.

The gene calls are TRBV5-1 and TRBJ1-6, with unresolved D. V gave up 4 bases and J gave up 9 bases, with 17 bases separating them. The CDR3 extends over 15 amino acids. Germline CDR1 is SGHRS and CDR2 is YFSETQ. The CDR3 sequence is CASSRTSPETSPLHF. Here the CDR3 DNA reads TGCGCCAGCAGCCGGACTTCCCCCGAGACTTCACCCCTCCACTTT.